What follows is one T cell receptor beta chain and its context. As yet, its antigen is unknown. Trimming removed 0 bases at V and 1 base at J, with 15 bases between. Per the germline V gene, CDR1 is DFQATT and CDR2 is SNEGSKA (reference sequence). There are 16 residues in the CDR3. Sample-barcoded 5' priming and a J-beta primer mix drove a second PCR of roughly 6 to 12 cycles. Each CDR3 protein gets one entry after TCRdb re-called the 5' RACE reads with MiXCR. Here the sample spans 910,000 or so distinct CDR3 sequences, about 53% being singletons. These data originate in a study of blood T cells in healthy people across ages. Study-wide points: Naive T cell percentage by flow cytometry tracked strongly with beta diversity.

The TCR was taken from a woman between 55 and 75 years old in good health. The sample was blood. The chain links TRBV20-1 to TRBJ1-1; perhaps TRBD1 as D (5 bases). The CDR3 DNA sequence: TGCAGTGCTAGAGATCAGGGAGAGGGGACGAACACTGAAGCTTTCTTT. Protein sequence: CSARDQGEGTNTEAFF.